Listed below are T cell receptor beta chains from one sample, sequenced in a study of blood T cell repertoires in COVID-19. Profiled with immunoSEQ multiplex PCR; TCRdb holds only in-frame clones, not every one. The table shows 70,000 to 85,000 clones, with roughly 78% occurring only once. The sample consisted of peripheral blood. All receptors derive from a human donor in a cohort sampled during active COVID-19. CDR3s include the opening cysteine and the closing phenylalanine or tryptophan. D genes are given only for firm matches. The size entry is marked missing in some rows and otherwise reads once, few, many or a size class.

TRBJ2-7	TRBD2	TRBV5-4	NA	TGTGCCAGCAGCTTGGAACTAGCGGCCTCCTACGAGCAGTACTTC	CASSLELAASYEQYF
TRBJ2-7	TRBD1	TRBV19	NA	TGTGCCAGTCGCAAGGGGGCTGGTACTTACGAGCAGTACTTC	CASRKGAGTYEQYF
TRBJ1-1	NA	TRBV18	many	TGTGCCAGCTCCCTGGGAGGGGGGATGAACACTGAAGCTTTCTTT	CASSLGGGMNTEAFF
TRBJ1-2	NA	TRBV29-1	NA	TGCAGCGCCCTAGGCTTGGATGGCTACACCTTC	CSALGLDGYTF
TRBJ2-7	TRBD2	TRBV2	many	TGTGCCAGCAGTCGACTAGCGGGGGGACGAGCCTACGAGCAGTACTTC	CASSRLAGGRAYEQYF
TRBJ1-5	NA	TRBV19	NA	TGTGCCAGTCGAAAGACGCGGACGGGGGAGTCGCAGCCCCAGCATTTT	CASRKTRTGESQPQHF
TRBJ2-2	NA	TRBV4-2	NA	TGTGCCAGCAGCCAAGATACTGCCACCGGGGAGCTGTTTTTT	CASSQDTATGELFF
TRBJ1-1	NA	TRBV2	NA	TGTGCCAGCAGTGTAATGGGTGCGCAGGGCGAGTTCTTT	CASSVMGAQGEFF
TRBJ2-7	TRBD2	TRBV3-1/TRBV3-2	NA	TGTGCCAGCAGCCGTAACGCCGGGACTAGCGGCGGTGAGCAGTACTTC	CASSRNAGTSGGEQYF
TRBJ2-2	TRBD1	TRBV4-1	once	TGCGCCAGCAGCCATCATACAGGGGTGAACACCGGGGAGCTGTTTTTT	CASSHHTGVNTGELFF
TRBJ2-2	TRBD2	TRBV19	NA	TGTGCCAGTAGTATTTCTAGCGGGGGCGTATCGAACACCGGGGAGCTGTTTTTT	CASSISSGGVSNTGELFF
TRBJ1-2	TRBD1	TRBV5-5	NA	TGTGCCAGCAGCACCGGGACAGGGGATGGCTACACCTTC	CASSTGTGDGYTF
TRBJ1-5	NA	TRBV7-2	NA	TGTGCCAGCGCGGGCGACTTTAATGAGCCCCAGCATTTT	CASAGDFNEPQHF
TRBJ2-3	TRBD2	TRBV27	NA	TGTGCCAGCAGTCCAGGACTAGCGGGGGGCACCTTCACAGATACGCAGTATTTT	CASSPGLAGGTFTDTQYF
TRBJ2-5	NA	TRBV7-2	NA	TGTGCCAGCAGCTTAGCGGGGGCTGGGGAGACCCAGTACTTC	CASSLAGAGETQYF
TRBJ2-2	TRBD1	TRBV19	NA	TGTGCCAGTAGTTGGGACAGGGGGCTCACCGGGGAGCTGTTTTTT	CASSWDRGLTGELFF
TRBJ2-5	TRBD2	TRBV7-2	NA	TGTGCCAGCAGCTTAGTGGGTTTCACGGGCGGGGGGTTCCAAGAGACCCAGTACTTC	CASSLVGFTGGGFQETQYF
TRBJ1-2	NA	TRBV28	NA	TGTGCCAGCAGCCAAATAGGCGGCAGGGGCTATGGCTACACCTTC	CASSQIGGRGYGYTF
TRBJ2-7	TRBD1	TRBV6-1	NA	TGTGCCAGCAGTGAACTTGGACAGGGGTACGAGCAGTACTTC	CASSELGQGYEQYF
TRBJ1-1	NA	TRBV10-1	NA	TGCGCCAGCAGTGAGTCCCAGGGCAAAGCTTTCTTT	CASSESQGKAFF